This T cell receptor (beta chain) is drawn from a study of early T cells in non-severe SARS-CoV-2 infection. Per the germline V gene, CDR1 is SNHLY and CDR2 is FYNNEI. Trimming at V came to 5 bases and at J to 2 bases, leaving 14 bases not matched to a gene. This CDR3 comprises 20 residues. This clonotype was seen more than once but under ten times. Unique molecular identifier tags were affixed to discrete cDNA molecules. From the 5' RACE reads, TCRdb called clonotypes with MiXCR, one entry per CDR3 protein. The table includes 80,000 to 95,000 distinct CDR3 sequences, 14% detected once. This sequence originates from an adult who was a healthcare worker with PCR-confirmed SARS-CoV-2 infection or an uninfected control (not recorded which). V is TRBV2 and J is TRBJ2-1; 14 nucleotides match TRBD2. Sequences were obtained from whole blood. In DNA, the CDR3 is TGTGCCAGCAGTCGAATCCTTGGACTAGCGGGGGGTCTAACCTACAATGAGCAGTTCTTC. It is translated as CASSRILGLAGGLTYNEQFF.